Listed here are 6 T cell receptor beta chains from one sample, sequenced in a study of blood T cell repertoires in COVID-19. Profiled with immunoSEQ multiplex PCR; TCRdb holds only in-frame clones, not every one. The sample includes more than 300,000 clones, 92% of them seen just once. The sequencing sample was made of PBMCs or T cells enriched from blood (not recorded which). These receptors were taken from a woman under 40 who had recovered from COVID-19.

The V and J genes are TRBV19 and TRBJ1-1, with D possibly being TRBD1 (6 bases). Trimming left V 4 bases short and J 2 bases short, with 8 bases between. Germline V gene lookup returns CDR1 LNHDA and CDR2 SQIVND (reference sequence). The CDR3 has 13 residues. CDR3 protein: CASSKTGNTEAFF. In nucleotides, the CDR3 is TGTGCCAGTAGTAAGACAGGTAACACTGAAGCTTTCTTT.

This chain links TRBV24-1 with TRBJ1-5; tentative D call: TRBD1 (5 bases). Germline V lookup: CDR1 KGHDR, CDR2 SFDVKD. The CDR3 is 13 amino acids. The V and J ends lost 9 bases and 9 bases respectively, with 17 bases between them. The CDR3 loop reads CATPFGTRGPQHF. As DNA, the CDR3 is TGTGCCACCCCGTTCGGGACGCGGGGGCCCCAGCATTTT.

The genes are TRBV29-1 and TRBJ1-1, with 8 bases matching TRBD1. The CDR3 extends over 15 amino acids. J gave up 3 bases and V 3 bases, and 9 bases lay outside the gene matches. Germline V gene data show CDR1 as SQVTM and CDR2 as ANQGSEA. Written as DNA, the CDR3 is TGCAGCGTTGAGAGTCCAGGGGGCGCGTACACTGAAGCTTTCTTT. Translation gives CSVESPGGAYTEAFF. The full variable domain, rest sourced from reference TRBV29-1 and TRBJ1-1, is SAVISQKPSRDICQRGTSLTIQCQVDSQVTMMFWYRQQPGQSLTLIATANQGSEATYESGFVIDKFPISRPNLTFSTLTVSNMSPEDSSIYLCSVESPGGAYTEAFFGQGTRLTVV.

The gene calls are TRBV5-1 and TRBJ2-3; TRBD2 agrees at 14 bases. The CDR3 has 16 residues. The germline gives CDR1 SGHRS, CDR2 YFSETQ. Trimming at V came to 4 bases and at J to 5 bases, leaving 6 bases not matched to a gene. The CDR3 DNA sequence: TGCGCCAGCAGCATGGGACTAGCGGGGGACTTAGATACGCAGTATTTT. Translating gives CASSMGLAGDLDTQYF.

The chain uses TRBV11-2 and TRBJ2-2; the match to TRBD1 covers 7 bases. With V trimmed by 5 bases and J by 1 base, 4 bases remained unmatched. In germline, CDR1 is SGHAT, CDR2 FQNNGV. This CDR3 spans 15 amino acids. The DNA for the CDR3 is TGTGCCAGCAGCCGAGGACAGGTGAACACCGGGGAGCTGTTTTTT. It codes for CASSRGQVNTGELFF.

The genes are TRBV24-1 and TRBJ2-4; TRBD1 aligns across 10 bases. Looked up from germline, CDR1 is KGHDR and CDR2 is SFDVKD. This CDR3 has 15 residues. With 4 bases clipped from V and 8 bases from J, the junction kept 7 bases outside the gene matches. The CDR3 DNA sequence: TGTGCCACCAGTGACCCGGGACAGGGGTGGGACATTCAGTACTTC. Encoded protein: CATSDPGQGWDIQYF.